A single sample gave rise to the 4 T cell receptor beta chains below, sequenced in a study of cytomegalovirus exposure and HLA in healthy donors. PCR amplification relied on 60 Vbeta primers (plus 13 Jbeta primers). Sequencing was performed with immunoSEQ multiplex PCR; in TCRdb, only in-frame clones are kept and a portion is missing. Here the sample spans 120,000 to 150,000 clones, about 86% being singletons. The specimen sequenced was PBMCs. All receptors come from a man aged 35-49 years in good health and CMV-seropositive.

This sequence joins TRBV2 and TRBJ1-4, with D hard to call. CDR3 length: 14 amino acids. Trimming stripped 6 bases from V and 4 bases from J, with 12 bases between. Per germline, CDR1 SNHLY and CDR2 FYNNEI. The CDR3 sequence: CASSLRGSNEKLFF. Here the CDR3 DNA reads TGTGCCAGCAGCCTGAGAGGGAGTAATGAAAAACTGTTTTTT.

The rearrangement joins TRBV25-1 to TRBJ1-5, with unresolved D. V was pared by 8 bases and J by 0 bases, with 8 bases between. Germline V gene data show CDR1 as MGHDK and CDR2 as SYGVNS. The CDR3 sequence is 13 residues long. The CDR3 loop reads CASRDNSNQPQHF. CDR3 sequence (DNA): TGTGCCAGCCGGGATAATAGCAATCAGCCCCAGCATTTT.

The chain recombines TRBV9 with TRBJ2-1, with 14 bases fitting TRBD2. V lost 3 bases and J lost 6; bases outside the gene matches: 2. Germline CDR1 reads SGDLS; CDR2 reads YYNGEE. This CDR3 is 15 amino acids long. In DNA form, the CDR3 reads TGTGCCAGCAGCGGGGGACTAGCGGGGGCCAATGAGCAGTTCTTC. It specifies CASSGGLAGANEQFF.

This sequence joins TRBV5-1 and TRBJ1-3; the D is unclear. Per germline, CDR1 SGHRS and CDR2 YFSETQ. CDR3 length equals 15 residues. With 4 bases removed from V and 0 bases from J, the gap between germline ends came to 11 bases. The CDR3 coding sequence is TGCGCCAGCAGCCTAGCCACGGCCTCTGGAAACACCATATATTTT. It encodes CASSLATASGNTIYF.